A selection of T cell receptor beta chains follows, all from one sample in a study of shared clonotypes between healthy human individuals. Clones were sequenced by immunoSEQ multiplex PCR, and TCRdb holds only the in-frame ones, with some missing. The sample lists around 240,000 clones; 60% to 80% were seen once. Sequencing was done on a sample of memory CD4+ T cells sorted from blood. The source of these receptors is a man younger than 40 in good health. Each CDR3 is given with its conserved first and last residue. A D gene is named only where the DNA matches it firmly. Clone sizes are given selectively: once, few, many, or a class where the clone is expanded.

J: TRBJ1-2
D: TRBD1
V: TRBV10-2
size: NA
DNA: TGCGCCAGCAGTGACCAGGGGGCCTGGGGCTATGGCTACACCTTC
CDR3: CASSDQGAWGYGYTF

J: TRBJ1-1
D: NA
V: TRBV30
size: few
DNA: TGTGCCTGGAGTCCTGGGATGAACACTGAAGCTTTCTTT
CDR3: CAWSPGMNTEAFF

J: TRBJ2-4
D: TRBD2
V: TRBV7-6
size: many
DNA: TGTGCCAGCTCCCTGGGGGGGGTATCGAACATTCAGTACTTC
CDR3: CASSLGGVSNIQYF

J: TRBJ2-7
D: NA
V: TRBV29-1
size: NA
DNA: TGCAGCGGGGGGGGCAGGGGGCAATTCTACGAGCAGTACTTC
CDR3: CSGGGRGQFYEQYF

J: TRBJ2-2
D: NA
V: TRBV4-1
size: NA
DNA: TGCGCCAGCAGCCAAGATAGCGGAGGTACCGGGGAGCTGTTTTTT
CDR3: CASSQDSGGTGELFF

J: TRBJ2-1
D: TRBD2
V: TRBV5-6
size: NA
DNA: TGTGCCAGCAGCCCAGCGGCGGGAGGGAATGAGCAGTTCTTC
CDR3: CASSPAAGGNEQFF

J: TRBJ2-3
D: TRBD2
V: TRBV4-2
size: few
DNA: TGTGCCAGCAGCCAATCCAGCGGGGCCAGCACAGATACGCAGTATTTT
CDR3: CASSQSSGASTDTQYF

J: TRBJ2-2
D: NA
V: TRBV7-6
size: NA
DNA: TGTGCCAGCAGCTTAGTCGTTTCAACGGGATACACCGGGGAGCTGTTTTTT
CDR3: CASSLVVSTGYTGELFF

J: TRBJ1-1
D: NA
V: TRBV6-1
size: few
DNA: TGTGCCAGCAGGTTAGGGACGTTTGAAGCTTTCTTT
CDR3: CASRLGTFEAFF

J: TRBJ1-4
D: TRBD1
V: TRBV9
size: NA
DNA: TGTGCCAGCAGCGTACAGGGGGCGCTGGGTGAAAAACTGTTTTTT
CDR3: CASSVQGALGEKLFF

J: TRBJ2-1
D: TRBD1
V: TRBV29-1
size: few
DNA: TGCAGCGTGCTCGGGACAGGGCTCAATGAGCAGTTCTTC
CDR3: CSVLGTGLNEQFF

J: TRBJ2-5
D: NA
V: TRBV2
size: NA
DNA: TGTGCCAGCAGCGCAGACCTGGGGGAGACCCAGTACTTC
CDR3: CASSADLGETQYF

J: TRBJ2-1
D: NA
V: TRBV14
size: many
DNA: TGTGCCAGCAGCCGCGGCGTTGAGCAGTTCTTC
CDR3: CASSRGVEQFF

J: TRBJ2-5
D: NA
V: TRBV25-1
size: NA
DNA: TGTGCCAGCAGTGAATGGCGTGGGACGAGACAAGAGACCCAGTACTTC
CDR3: CASSEWRGTRQETQYF

J: TRBJ1-4
D: NA
V: TRBV11-2
size: few
DNA: TGTGCCAGCAGCTTAGAAGGCAGATACGGAGTCGGGGAAAAACTGTTTTTT
CDR3: CASSLEGRYGVGEKLFF

J: TRBJ2-1
D: NA
V: TRBV11-2
size: NA
DNA: TGTGCCAGCAGACCGGACAAGAGCTCCTACAATGAGCAGTTCTTC
CDR3: CASRPDKSSYNEQFF

J: TRBJ2-7
D: NA
V: TRBV4-1
size: NA
DNA: TGCGCCAGCAGCCGGGGGGACGGCTATTACGAGCAGTACTTC
CDR3: CASSRGDGYYEQYF

J: TRBJ2-6
D: TRBD1
V: TRBV10-1
size: few
DNA: TGCGCCAGCAGTGAGGGGACAGGGGATCCTGGGGCCAACGTCCTGACTTTC
CDR3: CASSEGTGDPGANVLTF

J: TRBJ2-7
D: NA
V: TRBV19
size: NA
DNA: TGTGCCAGTAGTCTCACCTTCAGGGGTGAGCAGTACTTC
CDR3: CASSLTFRGEQYF

J: TRBJ2-7
D: NA
V: TRBV5-6
size: NA
DNA: TGTGCCAGCAGTTTGGCGGGACGGAGGATTTACGAGCAGTACTTC
CDR3: CASSLAGRRIYEQYF

J: TRBJ2-7
D: NA
V: TRBV29-1
size: NA
DNA: TGCAGCGTTGAAGTCCGACTACGGGGCGGCGAGCAGTACTTC
CDR3: CSVEVRLRGGEQYF

J: TRBJ2-1
D: TRBD2
V: TRBV27
size: NA
DNA: TGTGCCAGCCGACCCAGATCTAGCGGGAACGCTATTCCCTACAATGAGCAGTTCTTC
CDR3: CASRPRSSGNAIPYNEQFF

J: TRBJ2-1
D: TRBD2
V: TRBV5-1
size: NA
DNA: TGCGCCAGCAGCTTGGAAGCGACTAGCACTTTCGATGAGCAGTTCTTC
CDR3: CASSLEATSTFDEQFF

J: TRBJ1-5
D: NA
V: TRBV19
size: few
DNA: TGTGCCAGTAGTATTGTTGGGACGGCGAATCAGCCCCAGCATTTT
CDR3: CASSIVGTANQPQHF

J: TRBJ2-7
D: NA
V: TRBV18
size: NA
DNA: TGTGCCAGCTCCCTCGCTCGGCAGGGCGGCGAGCAGTACTTC
CDR3: CASSLARQGGEQYF

J: TRBJ2-3
D: NA
V: TRBV28
size: NA
DNA: TGTGCCAGCAGTTCTATGGGGAGCACAGATACGCAGTATTTT
CDR3: CASSSMGSTDTQYF

J: TRBJ1-5
D: TRBD1
V: TRBV27
size: NA
DNA: TGTGCCAGCAGTTTTAGGACAGGGATGGGGCAGCCCCAGCATTTT
CDR3: CASSFRTGMGQPQHF

J: TRBJ2-2
D: NA
V: TRBV14
size: few
DNA: TGTGCCAGCAGCCAAATCGAAGGGGGAAGACGGACCGGGGAGCTGTTTTTT
CDR3: CASSQIEGGRRTGELFF

J: TRBJ2-3
D: TRBD2
V: TRBV18
size: NA
DNA: TGTGCCAGCTCACCATCTAGCGGGAGCACAGATACGCAGTATTTT
CDR3: CASSPSSGSTDTQYF

J: TRBJ2-1
D: NA
V: TRBV5-1
size: NA
DNA: TGCGCCAGCAGCTTGGAAAGGAATGAGCAGTTCTTC
CDR3: CASSLERNEQFF

J: TRBJ2-7
D: NA
V: TRBV7-8
size: NA
DNA: TGTGCCAGCAGCCTACTCGTCCAGGTCTACGAGCAGTACTTC
CDR3: CASSLLVQVYEQYF

J: TRBJ2-7
D: NA
V: TRBV7-6
size: NA
DNA: TGTGCCAGCAGCTTCTCAGGGTCTGCATTGGACGAGCAGTACTTC
CDR3: CASSFSGSALDEQYF

J: TRBJ2-5
D: NA
V: TRBV2
size: NA
DNA: TGTGCCAGCGGTTGGTTGGGGCTTCAGGAGACCCAGTACTTC
CDR3: CASGWLGLQETQYF

J: TRBJ2-3
D: TRBD1
V: TRBV25-1
size: NA
DNA: TGTGCCAGCAGTTCCCAGAGAAGGTCAGGGGGAGATACGCAGTATTTT
CDR3: CASSSQRRSGGDTQYF

J: TRBJ1-1
D: NA
V: TRBV23-1
size: NA
DNA: TGCGCCAGCAGACACCGGGACTCCGTATGTGAGGAAGCTTTCTTT
CDR3: CASRHRDSVCEEAFF

J: TRBJ2-2
D: NA
V: TRBV15
size: NA
DNA: TGTGCCACCAGCAGAGATTCCGCCGGGGAGCTGTTTTTT
CDR3: CATSRDSAGELFF

J: TRBJ2-1
D: NA
V: TRBV11-3
size: NA
DNA: TGTGCCAGCAGCTTAGCGCGGGTGTCCAATGAGCAGTTCTTC
CDR3: CASSLARVSNEQFF

J: TRBJ1-1
D: NA
V: TRBV7-7
size: few
DNA: TGTGCTAGCAGCTTAACGGGGAACACTGAAGCTTTCTTT
CDR3: CASSLTGNTEAFF

J: TRBJ1-3
D: NA
V: TRBV11-2
size: NA
DNA: TGTGCCAGCAGCACAGGACTGAGCTCTGGAAACACCATATATTTT
CDR3: CASSTGLSSGNTIYF

J: TRBJ1-3
D: NA
V: TRBV14
size: NA
DNA: TGTGCCAGCAGCGGAAGCTCTGTCACAACCTTCTCTGGAAACACCATATATTTT
CDR3: CASSGSSVTTFSGNTIYF

J: TRBJ1-5
D: NA
V: TRBV6-4
size: few
DNA: TGTGCCAGCAGTGACCCCGGGACTAATCAGCCCCAGCATTTT
CDR3: CASSDPGTNQPQHF